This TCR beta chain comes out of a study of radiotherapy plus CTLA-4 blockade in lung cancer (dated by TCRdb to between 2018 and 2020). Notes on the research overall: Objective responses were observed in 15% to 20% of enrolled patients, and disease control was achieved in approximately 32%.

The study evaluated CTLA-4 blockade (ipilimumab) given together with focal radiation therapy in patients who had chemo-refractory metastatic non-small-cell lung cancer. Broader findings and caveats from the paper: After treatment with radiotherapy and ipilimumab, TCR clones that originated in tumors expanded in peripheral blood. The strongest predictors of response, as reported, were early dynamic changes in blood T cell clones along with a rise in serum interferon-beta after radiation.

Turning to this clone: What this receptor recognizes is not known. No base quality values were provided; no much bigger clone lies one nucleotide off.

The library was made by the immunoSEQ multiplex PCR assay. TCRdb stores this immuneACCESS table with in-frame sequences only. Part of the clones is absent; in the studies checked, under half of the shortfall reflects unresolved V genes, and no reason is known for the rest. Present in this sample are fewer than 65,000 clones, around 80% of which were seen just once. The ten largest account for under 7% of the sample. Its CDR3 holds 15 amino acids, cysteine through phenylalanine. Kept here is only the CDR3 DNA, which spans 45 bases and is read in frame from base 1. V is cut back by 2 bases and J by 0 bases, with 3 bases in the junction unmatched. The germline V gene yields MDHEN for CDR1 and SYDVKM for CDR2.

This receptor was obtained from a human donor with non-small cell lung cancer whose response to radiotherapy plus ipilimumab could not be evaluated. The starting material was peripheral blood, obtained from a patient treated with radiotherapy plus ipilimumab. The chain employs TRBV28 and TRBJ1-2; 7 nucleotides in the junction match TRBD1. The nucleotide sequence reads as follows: TGTGCCAGCAGTTTAGGACAGGTGACTAACTATGGCTACACCTTC. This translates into CASSLGQVTNYGYTF.